This T cell receptor (beta chain) is drawn from a study of cytomegalovirus exposure and HLA in healthy donors. Turning to the study itself: From HLA-typed donors, an early data release held 70 million to 100 million unique TCRs. Findings of the study overall: Previous analysis showed most TCR beta V segments were productive about 90% or about 30% of the time.

In regard to this clone: Its antigen is unknown.

V shed 7 bases and J shed 4 bases, with 13 bases lying between them. Germline loops: CDR1 SQVTM, CDR2 ANQGSEA. The CDR3 spans 12 residues. PCR involved 60 Vbeta and 13 Jbeta primers. Sequencing used immunoSEQ multiplex PCR; TCRdb keeps in-frame clones, though not all of them. The sample shows a few hundred thousand clones, over 75% of them seen only once. This receptor was taken from a woman in her fifties or sixties in good health and CMV-seropositive. Sequenced input: PBMCs. The rearrangement uses TRBV29-1 and TRBJ1-2, with TRBD1 as a possible D gene (6 bases). The CDR3 is CSDYREGYGYTF. The CDR3 DNA reads TGCAGCGACTACAGGGAGGGCTATGGCTACACCTTC. Looking up the rest from reference TRBV29-1 and TRBJ1-2 gives the full variable domain: SAVISQKPSRDICQRGTSLTIQCQVDSQVTMMFWYRQQPGQSLTLIATANQGSEATYESGFVIDKFPISRPNLTFSTLTVSNMSPEDSSIYLCSDYREGYGYTFGSGTRLTVV.